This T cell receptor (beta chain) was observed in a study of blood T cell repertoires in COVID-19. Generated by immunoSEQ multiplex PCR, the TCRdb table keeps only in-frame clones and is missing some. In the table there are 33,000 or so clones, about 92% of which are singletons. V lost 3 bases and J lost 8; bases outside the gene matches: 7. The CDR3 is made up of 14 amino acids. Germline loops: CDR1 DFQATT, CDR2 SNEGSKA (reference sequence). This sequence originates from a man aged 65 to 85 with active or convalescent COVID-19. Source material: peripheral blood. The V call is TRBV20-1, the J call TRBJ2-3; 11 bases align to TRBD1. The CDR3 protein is CSASGQGATVTQYF. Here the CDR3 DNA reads TGCAGTGCTAGTGGACAGGGGGCCACGGTTACGCAGTATTTT.